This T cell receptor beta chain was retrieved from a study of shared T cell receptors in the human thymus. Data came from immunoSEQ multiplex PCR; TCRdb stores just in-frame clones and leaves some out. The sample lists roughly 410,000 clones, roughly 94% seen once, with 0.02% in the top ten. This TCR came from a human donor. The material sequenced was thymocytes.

The CDR3: CASSAVDGGSSYEQYF. For the CDR3, the DNA is TGTGCCAGCAGCGCGGTGGACGGCGGGAGCTCCTACGAGCAGTACTTC. The V call is TRBV9, the J call TRBJ2-7, with 7 bases matching TRBD2. Germline CDR1 and CDR2: SGDLS and YYNGEE. This CDR3 is built from 16 residues. V was clipped by 3 bases and J by 0 bases; unmatched bases: 9.